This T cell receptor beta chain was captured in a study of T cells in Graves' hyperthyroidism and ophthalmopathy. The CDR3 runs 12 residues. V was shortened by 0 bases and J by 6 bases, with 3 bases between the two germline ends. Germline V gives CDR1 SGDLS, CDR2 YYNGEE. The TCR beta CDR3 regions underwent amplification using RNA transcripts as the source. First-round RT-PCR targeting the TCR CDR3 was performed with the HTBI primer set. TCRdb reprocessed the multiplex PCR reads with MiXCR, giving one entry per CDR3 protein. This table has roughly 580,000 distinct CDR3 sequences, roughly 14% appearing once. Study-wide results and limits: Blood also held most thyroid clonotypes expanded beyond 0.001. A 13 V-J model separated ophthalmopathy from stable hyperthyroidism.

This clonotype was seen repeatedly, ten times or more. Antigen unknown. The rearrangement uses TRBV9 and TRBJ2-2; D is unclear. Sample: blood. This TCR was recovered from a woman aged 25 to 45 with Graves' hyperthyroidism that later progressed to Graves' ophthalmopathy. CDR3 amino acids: CASSVVPGELFF. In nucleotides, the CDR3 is TGTGCCAGCAGCGTAGTGCCCGGGGAGCTGTTTTTT.